The present T cell receptor (beta chain) was sequenced within a study of T cell repertoires in cytomegalovirus infection (dated by TCRdb to the late 2010s). Looking at the study overall: Alongside well-studied HLA-B-restricted epitopes, the peptide stimulations were aimed at recently identified HLA-C-restricted CMV epitopes, whose presentation resists viral immunomodulation. Because public TCR beta signatures pointed to carriage of CMV infection together with the matching HLA type, the HLA type of each donor mattered for the analysis.

The sample's treatment or condition label is to be understood as: in vitro stimulation with specific CMV peptide epitopes to enrich CMV-specific T cells. The run used an Illumina HiSeq 1500. TCRdb reprocessed the public reads (quality trimming at Q25 with fastp, clone calling with MiXCR) and kept in-frame beta chains. A single entry per CDR3 protein holds the most common genes and DNA from its merged rows. Within this sample are about 890,000 distinct CDR3 sequences, with around 29% of them counted one time only. Around an eighth of the sample is held by the ten biggest clonotypes. Overall study results and their limits: The ex vivo response was dominated by HLA-C-restricted CMV-specific TCR beta clonotypes, which also provided the single most frequent clonotype in two of eight donors. In both this cohort and an independent cohort of over 350 donors, the cumulative frequency of public TCR beta family members distinguished carriers of CMV infection plus the relevant HLA type.

The CDR3 holds 16 amino acids from the cysteine to the phenylalanine. Only the CDR3 portion is preserved as DNA: 48 bases, with reading frame beginning at the first base. Unmatched junction bases come to 2, with V trimmed by 2 bases and J by 0 bases. CDR1 is given as SGHTA and CDR2 as FQGNSA, both from the germline V gene. In its sample, this clonotype was seen many times. Its antigen remains unidentified. No base quality information exists; no much larger clone differs at one position. This sequence originates from a human donor in good health (CMV status not recorded). Some clones in this sample may be carry-over from other donors' samples. The source material was cultured CD8+ T cells from PBMCs, sampled from culture after CMV antigen stimulation. The V and J segments used are TRBV7-2 and TRBJ2-3; TRBD2 matches 10 bases in the middle. CDR3 loop: CASSLLAGDSTDTQYF. In nucleotides, the sequence is TGTGCCAGCAGCTTACTAGCGGGGGATAGCACAGATACGCAGTATTTT.